The 16 T cell receptor beta chains presented below share a single source sample, sequenced in a study of shared clonotypes between healthy human individuals. Naive CD8 cells comprised CD45RO-negative, CCR7-positively selected cells, excluding terminally differentiated effector memory CD45RA+ cells. This table comes from immunoSEQ multiplex PCR, and its TCRdb copy is limited to in-frame clones, with some not included. The data contain about 650,000 clones, over 95% of them singletons. What was sequenced was naive CD8+ T cells sorted from blood. The receptors here all came from a woman aged 25 to 45 in good health.

J is TRBJ1-1 and V is TRBV28, with D unclear. The CDR3 has 13 residues. Germline CDR1 MDHEN, CDR2 SYDVKM. V lost 5 bases to trimming and J lost 1 base, with 8 bases between them. CDR3 DNA: TGTGCCAGCAGTCGGGTCCCGAACACTGAAGCTTTCTTT. It codes for CASSRVPNTEAFF.

Comments on this clone: Additional DNA sequences in this sample encode the identical CDR3. The gene calls are TRBV9 and TRBJ2-1; 7 bases agree with TRBD2. The V and J ends lost 0 bases and 2 bases, in that order; junction bases with no gene match: 5. The CDR3 covers 16 residues. The germline V gene has CDR1 SGDLS and CDR2 YYNGEE. CDR3 DNA sequence: TGTGCCAGCAGCGTAGAGGGCAGCGGGGCCTACAATGAGCAGTTCTTC. It specifies CASSVEGSGAYNEQFF. The full variable domain, in which reference TRBV9 and TRBJ2-1 provide the parts outside the CDR3, is DSGVTQTPKHLITATGQRVTLRCSPRSGDLSVYWYQQSLDQGLQFLIQYYNGEERAKGNILERFSAQQFPDLHSELNLSSLELGDSALYFCASSVEGSGAYNEQFFGPGTRLTVL.

In the case of this clone: This specimen includes other DNA sequences encoding the same CDR3. This chain uses TRBV28 with TRBJ2-7; TRBD1 matches at 7 bases. The V segment lost 3 bases and the J segment 3 bases; nucleotides outside the gene matches: 2. The CDR3 sequence is 13 residues long. Per germline, CDR1 MDHEN and CDR2 SYDVKM. The CDR3: CASSFGTDYEQYF. The CDR3 nucleotides are TGTGCCAGCAGTTTCGGGACAGACTACGAGCAGTACTTC.

The chain links TRBV28 to TRBJ2-2; D remains unclear. Germline CDR1 MDHEN, CDR2 SYDVKM. Trimming took 6 bases from V and 6 from J, leaving 8 bases between them. The CDR3 spans 12 residues. DNA of the CDR3: TGTGCCAGCAGCGGCGGCGCCGGGGAGCTGTTTTTT. This translates into CASSGGAGELFF.

The J gene is TRBJ2-7, the V gene TRBV27; the D gene is possibly TRBD2 (7 bases). The CDR3 has 15 residues. Germline assignment: CDR1 MNHEY and CDR2 SMNVEV (reference sequence). V was clipped by 2 bases and J by 3 bases, with 14 bases between them. The CDR3 region is CASSLKGGLNYEQYF. CDR3 DNA: TGTGCCAGCAGTTTAAAGGGGGGGCTAAACTACGAGCAGTACTTC.

The V gene is TRBV15, the J gene TRBJ1-5, with D hard to call. CDR1 and CDR2 from the germline V gene are LNHNV and YYDKDF (reference sequence). There are 14 residues in the CDR3. Trimming removed 1 base at V and 2 bases at J, with 6 bases between. The CDR3 region has the DNA TGTGCCACCAGCAGAGGGTCTGGCAATCAGCCCCAGCATTTT. It translates to CATSRGSGNQPQHF. Looking up the rest from reference TRBV15 and TRBJ1-5 gives the full variable domain: DAMVIQNPRYQVTQFGKPVTLSCSQTLNHNVMYWYQQKSSQAPKLLFHYYDKDFNNEADTPDNFQSRRPNTSFCFLDIRSPGLGDTAMYLCATSRGSGNQPQHFGDGTRLSIL.

Only one count was recorded for this clone. CDR3 coding DNA: TGTGCCAGCAGAGGGGGACAGGGGTACGAGGATACGCAGTATTTT. Its translation: CASRGGQGYEDTQYF. The V call is TRBV2, the J call TRBJ2-3, with TRBD1 matching 10 bases. CDR1 is SNHLY, CDR2 FYNNEI, per germline. After removal of 6 bases from V and 6 bases from J, the junction contained 9 bases not matched to a gene. The CDR3 has 15 residues. Supplemented by reference TRBV2 and TRBJ2-3, the full variable domain reads EPEVTQTPSHQVTQMGQEVILRCVPISNHLYFYWYRQILGQKVEFLVSFYNNEISEKSEIFDDQFSVERPDGSNFTLKIRSTKLEDSAMYFCASRGGQGYEDTQYFGPGTRLTVL.

The chain uses TRBV2 and TRBJ2-7; D is possibly TRBD1 (5 bases). Between the trimmed V and J ends, which lost 8 bases and 6 bases, there was a span of 11 bases. Germline CDR1 SNHLY, CDR2 FYNNEI. The length of the CDR3 is 11 residues. In DNA form, the CDR3 reads TGTGCCAGCGGCCAAAGGGGCGAGCAGTACTTC. Encoded protein: CASGQRGEQYF.

The chain employs TRBV2 and TRBJ2-3; TRBD2 matches 8 bases. J lost 5 bases, V lost 3 bases, and 13 bases had no gene match. The V gene's germline CDR1 is SNHLY and CDR2 FYNNEI. This CDR3 contains 17 residues. The CDR3 spells CASSDPGTGTRVDTQYF. As DNA, the CDR3 is TGTGCCAGCAGTGATCCCGGTACCGGGACTAGGGTAGATACGCAGTATTTT.

The J gene is TRBJ1-2, the V gene TRBV28, with D possibly matching TRBD1 (5 bases). V was pared by 4 bases and J by 4 bases, with 16 bases between. Germline V gene sequence: CDR1 MDHEN, CDR2 SYDVKM. CDR3 length equals 15 residues. The CDR3 region has the DNA TGTGCCAGCAGTTACCCCGAGGGGAACCCCTATGGCTACACCTTC. Its translation: CASSYPEGNPYGYTF.

Turning to this clone: The sample carries other DNA sequences with the same CDR3. This chain connects TRBV11-2 to TRBJ2-7; D might be TRBD2 (5 bases). V was pared by 4 bases and J by 1 base, with 11 bases between. The CDR3 sequence is 14 residues long. Germline values: CDR1 SGHAT, CDR2 FQNNGV. In nucleotides, the CDR3 is TGTGCCAGCAGCTCCCTCGGGGTGTCCTACGAGCAGTACTTC. Translated, it gives CASSSLGVSYEQYF.

The chain recombines TRBV28 with TRBJ2-5; TRBD1 aligns across 10 bases. This CDR3 spans 20 amino acids. V lost 2 bases, J lost 4 bases, and 19 bases stayed unmatched. CDR1 and CDR2 (germline): MDHEN, SYDVKM. The CDR3 DNA sequence: TGTGCCAGCAGTTTAGGTCGCGGGACAGGGGTCATGTTTAATCGAGAGACCCAGTACTTC. Encoded protein: CASSLGRGTGVMFNRETQYF.

This clone was recorded once. V is TRBV9 and J is TRBJ2-3; 7 nucleotides match TRBD2. Germline CDR1 SGDLS, CDR2 YYNGEE. Trimming took 0 bases from V and 2 from J; bases not matched to a gene: 6. This CDR3 spans 16 amino acids. CDR3 sequence reads: CASSVGGGSFTDTQYF. CDR3 bases: TGTGCCAGCAGCGTAGGGGGAGGGTCCTTCACAGATACGCAGTATTTT.

As concerns this clone: The sample contains more than one DNA sequence encoding this CDR3. The chain couples TRBV5-6 to TRBJ2-1; 11 bases are a match to TRBD2. In germline, CDR1 is SGHDT, CDR2 YYEEEE. The CDR3 extends over 15 amino acids. The J segment lost 9 bases and the V segment lost 0 bases, leaving 5 bases of the junction unmatched. The CDR3 nucleotides are TGTGCCAGCAGCTTGGAACTAGCGGGAGTGGGTGAGCAGTTCTTC. The encoded protein is CASSLELAGVGEQFF. The complete variable domain, with remaining parts taken from reference TRBV5-6 and TRBJ2-1, reads DAGVTQSPTHLIKTRGQQVTLRCSPKSGHDTVSWYQQALGQGPQFIFQYYEEEERQRGNFPDRFSGHQFPNYSSELNVNALLLGDSALYLCASSLELAGVGEQFFGPGTRLTVL.

This clone has just one count. The chain carries TRBV28 and TRBJ2-1; perhaps TRBD2 as D (6 bases). Germline assignment: CDR1 MDHEN and CDR2 SYDVKM. Trimming left V 3 bases short and J 8 bases short, with 17 bases between. There are 15 residues in the CDR3. The CDR3 spells CASSLLGRTGDEQFF. The DNA of the CDR3 is TGTGCCAGCAGTTTGTTGGGTAGAACGGGGGATGAGCAGTTCTTC.

This chain connects TRBV30 to TRBJ1-1; no firm D call. V was cut by 4 bases and J by 3 bases, with 9 bases left in between. The CDR3 spans 12 residues. Germline values: CDR1 GTSNPN, CDR2 SVGIG (reference sequence). The CDR3 region is CAWMLGDTEAFF. The CDR3 coding sequence is TGTGCCTGGATGCTAGGTGACACTGAAGCTTTCTTT.